This T cell receptor beta chain was sequenced for a study of lymphopenia after photon versus proton radiotherapy. Study-wide findings and caveats: After lymphocyte nadir, photon-treated repertoires showed oligoclonal expansion, especially CD8+ Temra.

V lost 4 bases and J 1 base, leaving 4 bases between the germline ends. This CDR3 has 13 amino acids. Germline V CDR1 and CDR2: MRHNA, SNTAGT. Comments on this clone: Antigen: not known.

Measured with immunoSEQ multiplex PCR; TCRdb has only the in-frame clones, and not every one. The sample includes roughly 18,000 clones, roughly nine tenths of them seen just once. The receptor comes from a man between 65 and 85 years old with pancreatic cancer. The material was peripheral blood, obtained from a patient treated with proton-based radiotherapy. The chain is built from TRBV6-4 and TRBJ2-2; unclear D gene. The CDR3 loop is CASSGVNTGELFF. CDR3 DNA sequence: TGTGCCAGCAGTGGGGTGAACACCGGGGAGCTGTTTTTT.